The T cell receptor (beta chain) described here comes from a study of T cell changes during pregnancy in multiple sclerosis. The data were produced by immunoSEQ multiplex PCR, yet TCRdb's version contains in-frame clones alone and is incomplete. Of about 49,000 clones in the sample, 90% were seen once. The receptor comes from a female donor in good health, enrolled as a control in a pregnancy study. Sequences were derived from peripheral blood, sampled after pregnancy.

CDR3 in DNA: TGTGCCAGTAGTTCCCGGACAGGGGGCGATGAAAAACTGTTTTTT. Protein: CASSSRTGGDEKLFF. The chain employs TRBV19 and TRBJ1-4, with 11 bases that match TRBD1. CDR3 length: 15 residues. The V segment lost 5 bases and the J segment 6 bases; nucleotides outside the gene matches: 5. Germline V gene data show CDR1 as LNHDA and CDR2 as SQIVND (reference sequence).